The 14 T cell receptor beta chains listed next were all sequenced from one sample in a study of beta chain features in type 1 diabetes. All of the isolated RNA was reverse transcribed, so expressed TCRB transcripts were sequenced. TCRdb keeps only in-frame clones here, not all; method: immunoSEQ multiplex PCR. The profile shows fewer than 650,000 clones, 15% to 17% of them singletons. Input material: naive CD4+ T cells from blood. The receptors derive from a man aged 18 to 35 in good health.

This rearrangement joins TRBV20-1 to TRBJ2-5; D is possibly TRBD2 (5 bases). Trimming took off 5 bases at V and 5 bases at J, with 9 bases between the two ends. This CDR3 has 11 amino acids. The germline CDR1 and CDR2 sequences are DFQATT and SNEGSKA (reference sequence). The chain's CDR3 is CSAPPGETQYF. DNA of the CDR3: TGCAGTGCTCCCCCGGGGGAGACCCAGTACTTC.

The table lists this clone with a few counts. The genes are TRBV5-1 and TRBJ2-1; 9 nucleotides align to TRBD1. V lost 6 bases to trimming and J lost 8 bases; unmatched junction nucleotides: 12. CDR3 length: 15 amino acids. Germline values: CDR1 SGHRS, CDR2 YFSETQ. CDR3 bases: TGCGCCAGCACGACGGACAGGGGCCCCCTCTATGAGCAGTTCTTC. It specifies CASTTDRGPLYEQFF.

This sequence joins TRBV19 and TRBJ1-2; D remains ambiguous. V gave up 2 bases and J gave up 8 bases, with 6 bases separating them. The CDR3 loop spans 11 amino acids. Germline loops: CDR1 LNHDA, CDR2 SQIVND (reference sequence). CDR3 in DNA: TGTGCCAGTAGTATACGATCAGGCTACACCTTC. Its protein is CASSIRSGYTF.

The chain employs TRBV28 and TRBJ2-5; 7 bases line up with TRBD1. Germline trimming cut 5 bases from V and 2 bases from J; bases unmatched to any gene: 2. The CDR3 covers 13 residues. Germline values: CDR1 MDHEN, CDR2 SYDVKM. CDR3 region: CASSTTGQETQYF. In DNA form, the CDR3 reads TGTGCCAGCAGTACGACAGGGCAAGAGACCCAGTACTTC.

The genes are TRBV6-1 and TRBJ1-2, with a possible D match to TRBD1 (5 bases). The CDR3 is made up of 11 amino acids. Trimming took 4 bases from V and 8 from J, leaving 8 bases between them. Germline lookup yields CDR1 MNHNS and CDR2 SASEGT. The CDR3 sequence is CASSGEGGYTF. Written as DNA, the CDR3 is TGTGCCAGCAGTGGAGAGGGGGGCTACACCTTC.

The rearrangement links TRBV9 to TRBJ2-7; possibly TRBD2 for D (5 bases). CDR3 length: 17 amino acids. Trimming took 2 bases from V and 0 from J, leaving 18 bases between them. Per the germline V gene, CDR1 is SGDLS and CDR2 is YYNGEE. The CDR3 coding sequence is TGTGCCAGCAGCGTGGACCCGACGGGAACCAGCTCCTACGAGCAGTACTTC. Translation: CASSVDPTGTSSYEQYF.

The chain is built from TRBV29-1 and TRBJ2-7; D ambiguous. The length of the CDR3 is 14 residues. Germline CDR1 and CDR2: SQVTM and ANQGSEA. V lost 6 bases to trimming and J lost 3 bases, with 18 bases between them. CDR3 in amino acids: CSVVLPFLNYEQYF. The CDR3 DNA reads as TGCAGCGTCGTTCTGCCTTTCTTAAACTACGAGCAGTACTTC.

V and J are TRBV7-3 and TRBJ2-1; TRBD2 matches 7 bases. The CDR3 spans 11 residues. The ends lost 4 bases at V and 13 bases at J; junction bases unmatched: 4. Germline-derived CDR1 and CDR2 are SGHTA and FQGTGA. This chain's CDR3 is CASSSRGLQFF. The CDR3 nucleotides read TGTGCCAGCAGCTCACGGGGACTACAGTTCTTC.

The chain uses TRBV4-1 and TRBJ1-4; TRBD1 is a possible D gene (5 bases). V lost 4 bases to trimming and J lost 2 bases, with 14 bases between them. The length of the CDR3 is 16 residues. CDR1 MGHRA and CDR2 YSYEKL come from the germline V gene. In nucleotides, the CDR3 is TGCGCCAGCAGCCCCCACCCAAAGGGGACTAATGAAAAACTGTTTTTT. The encoded protein is CASSPHPKGTNEKLFF.

This chain joins TRBV10-3 and TRBJ1-1, with D perhaps TRBD1 (6 bases). V lost 7 bases to trimming and J lost 4 bases, with 25 bases between them. From germline, CDR1 is ENHRY and CDR2 SYGVKD. The CDR3 is 17 residues long. The CDR3 region is CAITTGSPYVMGTEAFF. The CDR3, as DNA: TGTGCCATCACGACAGGCAGCCCCTACGTGATGGGCACTGAAGCTTTCTTT.

Note on this clone: Germline and junction disagree at one end, which may indicate a read error. This CDR3 is also generated by other DNA sequences in the sample. The chain is built from TRBV7-9 and TRBJ2-7; unclear D gene. The CDR3 length is 15 residues. The germline V gene has CDR1 SEHNR and CDR2 FQNEAQ (reference sequence). CDR3 bases: TGCGCCAGCAGCCGACGGACGGACCTCCTATACGAGCAGTACTTC. It is translated as CASSRRTDLLYEQYF.

The CDR3 spells CASSFGGVYEQYF. CDR3 bases: TGTGCCAGCAGCTTTGGGGGTGTCTACGAGCAGTACTTC. The chain has TRBV7-2 and TRBJ2-7; the D call may be TRBD1 or TRBD2 (5 bases each). Per the germline V gene, CDR1 is SGHTA and CDR2 is FQGNSA. The CDR3 is 13 amino acids. Trimming left V 3 bases short and J 3 bases short, with 9 bases between.

The CDR3 DNA follows: TGTGCCAGTAGACCGGGACAGACGGGAAACACCATATATTTT. Protein product: CASRPGQTGNTIYF. The chain recombines TRBV19 with TRBJ1-3; 7 nucleotides align to TRBD1. Germline V gene data show CDR1 as LNHDA and CDR2 as SQIVND (reference sequence). The CDR3 covers 14 residues. V trimming: 6 bases; J trimming: 4 bases; junction bases outside the gene matches: 6. Based on the CDR3 plus reference TRBV19 and TRBJ1-3, the full variable domain is DGGITQSPKYLFRKEGQNVTLSCEQNLNHDAMYWYRQDPGQGLRLIYYSQIVNDFQKGDIAEGYSVSREKKESFPLTVTSAQKNPTAFYLCASRPGQTGNTIYFGEGSWLTVV.

The chain joins TRBV10-3 to TRBJ1-3; D gene ambiguous. The germline gives CDR1 ENHRY, CDR2 SYGVKD. The ends were cut back, 10 bases at V and 4 bases at J, with 20 bases in the middle. The CDR3 runs 15 residues. CDR3 bases: TGTGCCACCTTGCCCTCCACGGTGGGGGGAAACACCATATATTTT. Its translation: CATLPSTVGGNTIYF.